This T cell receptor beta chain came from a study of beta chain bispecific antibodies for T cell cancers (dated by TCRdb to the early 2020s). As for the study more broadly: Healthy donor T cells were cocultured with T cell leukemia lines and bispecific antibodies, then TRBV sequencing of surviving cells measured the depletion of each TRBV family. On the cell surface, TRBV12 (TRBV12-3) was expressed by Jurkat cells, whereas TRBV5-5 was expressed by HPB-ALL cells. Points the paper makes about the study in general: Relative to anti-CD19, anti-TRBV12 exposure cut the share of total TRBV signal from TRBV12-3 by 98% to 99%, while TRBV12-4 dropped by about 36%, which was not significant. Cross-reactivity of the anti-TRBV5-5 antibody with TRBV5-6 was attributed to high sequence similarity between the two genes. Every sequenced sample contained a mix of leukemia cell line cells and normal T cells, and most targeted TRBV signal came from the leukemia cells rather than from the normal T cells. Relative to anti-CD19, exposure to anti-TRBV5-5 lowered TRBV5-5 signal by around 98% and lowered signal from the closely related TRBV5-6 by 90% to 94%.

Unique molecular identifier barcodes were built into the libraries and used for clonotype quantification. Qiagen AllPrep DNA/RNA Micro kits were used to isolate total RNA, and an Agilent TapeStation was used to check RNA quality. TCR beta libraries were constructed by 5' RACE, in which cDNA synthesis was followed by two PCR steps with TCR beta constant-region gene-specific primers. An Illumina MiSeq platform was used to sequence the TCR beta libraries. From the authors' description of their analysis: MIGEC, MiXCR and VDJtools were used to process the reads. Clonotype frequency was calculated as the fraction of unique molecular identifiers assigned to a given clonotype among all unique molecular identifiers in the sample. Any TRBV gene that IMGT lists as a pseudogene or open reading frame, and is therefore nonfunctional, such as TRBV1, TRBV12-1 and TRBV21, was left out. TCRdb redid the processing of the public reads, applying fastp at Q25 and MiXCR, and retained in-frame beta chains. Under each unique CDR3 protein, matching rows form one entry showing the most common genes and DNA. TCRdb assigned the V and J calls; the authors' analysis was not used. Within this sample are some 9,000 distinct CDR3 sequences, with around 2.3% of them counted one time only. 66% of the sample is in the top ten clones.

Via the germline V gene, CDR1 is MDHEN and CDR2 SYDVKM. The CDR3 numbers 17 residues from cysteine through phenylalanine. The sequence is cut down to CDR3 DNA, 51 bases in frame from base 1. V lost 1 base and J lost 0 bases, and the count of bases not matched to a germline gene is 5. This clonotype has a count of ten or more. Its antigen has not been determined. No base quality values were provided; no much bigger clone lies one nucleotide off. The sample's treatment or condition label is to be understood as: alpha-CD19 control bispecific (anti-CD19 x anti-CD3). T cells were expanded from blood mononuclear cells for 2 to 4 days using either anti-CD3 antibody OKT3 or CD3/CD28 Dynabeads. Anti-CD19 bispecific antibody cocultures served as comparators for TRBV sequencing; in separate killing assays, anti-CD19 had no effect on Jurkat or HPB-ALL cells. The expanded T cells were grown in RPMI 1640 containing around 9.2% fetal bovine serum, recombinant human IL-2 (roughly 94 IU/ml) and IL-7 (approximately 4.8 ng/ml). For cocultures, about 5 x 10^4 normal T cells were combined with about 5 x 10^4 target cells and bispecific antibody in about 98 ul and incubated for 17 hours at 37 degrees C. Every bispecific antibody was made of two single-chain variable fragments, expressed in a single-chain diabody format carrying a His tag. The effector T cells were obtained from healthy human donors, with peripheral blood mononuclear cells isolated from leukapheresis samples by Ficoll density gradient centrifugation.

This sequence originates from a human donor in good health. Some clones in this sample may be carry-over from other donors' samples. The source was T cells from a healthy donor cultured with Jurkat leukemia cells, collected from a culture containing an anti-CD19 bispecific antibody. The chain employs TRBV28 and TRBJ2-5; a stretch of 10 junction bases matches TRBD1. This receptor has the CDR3 CASSLSGTGAYQETQYF. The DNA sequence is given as TGTGCCAGCAGTTTATCGGGGACAGGGGCCTACCAAGAGACCCAGTACTTC.